This entry lists 6 T cell receptor beta chains sequenced from one sample in a study of CD8 T cells in acute hepatitis C reinfection (TCRdb year 2021). Libraries were prepared through the immunoSEQ multiplex PCR assay. TCRdb carries this immuneACCESS record with in-frame sequences only. Its versions omit some clonotypes, under half of them owing to an unresolved V gene in the studies checked, with the rest unexplained. In this sample the table shows 30,000 to 40,000 clones, approximately 87% of which occur a single time. Clones ranked in the top ten supply under 0.65% of the sample. The time point label, read with the paper, signifies: naive CD8 control sorted from an acute-time-point sample. Sample: naive CD8+ T cells from PBMCs. This sample's cell subset or site label indicates: sorted total naive CD45RO-negative CD8+ T cells. Source of these receptors: a man aged 25 to 45 with chronic hepatitis C.

The V call is TRBV21-1, the J call TRBJ1-5; the table's TRBD1 call for D was not verified on the DNA. TRBV21-1 is an annotated pseudogene. The CDR3 is made up of 15 amino acids. Here the CDR3 DNA reads TGTGCCAGCAGCAAAAGTGGGACAAGTGAGGAACCCCAGCATTTT. Translated, it gives CASSKSGTSEEPQHF.

Details on this clone: An end of the junction does not agree with germline; a read error may underlie this. The genes are TRBV7-9 and TRBJ1-1; maybe TRBD1 (5 bases). The CDR3 is 12 residues long. CDR1 SEHNR and CDR2 FQNEAQ come from the germline V gene (reference sequence). The CDR3 coding sequence is TGTGCCAGCAGTTTAGGGGAAAAGTCGGCTTTCTTT. Translation: CASSLGEKSAFF.

This sequence joins TRBV29-1 and TRBJ2-1; 9 nucleotides align to TRBD2. V shed 2 bases and J 4 bases; nucleotides not matched to a gene: 3. This CDR3 has 14 amino acids. The germline V gene has CDR1 SQVTM and CDR2 ANQGSEA. CDR3 sequence reads: CSVELAGGYNEQFF. CDR3 DNA: TGCAGCGTTGAATTGGCGGGAGGGTACAATGAGCAGTTCTTC.

The chain couples TRBV6-5 to TRBJ1-2; no reliable D call. Trimming took 3 bases from V and 6 from J, leaving 11 bases between them. Looked up from germline, CDR1 is MNHEY and CDR2 is SVGAGI. The CDR3 extends over 13 amino acids. The CDR3 sequence is CASSYGIGDGYTF. As DNA, the CDR3 is TGTGCCAGCAGTTATGGTATCGGGGATGGCTACACCTTC.

The chain couples TRBV25-1 to TRBJ1-2; no clear D. Germline V gene sequence: CDR1 MGHDK, CDR2 SYGVNS. The CDR3 extends over 13 amino acids. V lost 4 bases and J 6 bases, leaving 12 bases between the germline ends. Here the CDR3 DNA reads TGTGCCAGCAGTGGCGGCAGGTTCGATGGCTACACCTTC. It yields the protein CASSGGRFDGYTF.

The rearrangement joins TRBV4-1 to TRBJ2-7; D may be TRBD2 (6 bases). Trimming removed 0 bases at V and 4 bases at J, with 13 bases between. The CDR3 length is 15 residues. The germline V gene has CDR1 MGHRA and CDR2 YSYEKL. CDR3 bases: TGCGCCAGCAGCCAAGACTCCGGGAGTCTTTACGAGCAGTACTTC. It is translated as CASSQDSGSLYEQYF.